The rows below give T cell receptor beta chains drawn from one sample of a study of radiotherapy plus CTLA-4 blockade in lung cancer. Assay used: immunoSEQ multiplex PCR; TCRdb lists only in-frame clones, some missing. The table lists more than 30,000 clones, roughly 71% of them singletons. The specimen comprised peripheral blood, sampled from a patient treated with radiotherapy plus ipilimumab. Receptors originate from a human donor with non-small cell lung cancer who had stable disease on radiotherapy plus ipilimumab. Each CDR3 is given without its conserved first and last residue. The order of the fields is clone size, V gene, J gene, CDR3 protein. Rows give clone size only sometimes, using once, few, many, or a class for an expanded clone.

clone_size: .; v_call: TRBV9; j_call: TRBJ1-3; cdr3_aa: ASSVWGVTNTIY
clone_size: .; v_call: TRBV5-6; j_call: TRBJ2-2; cdr3_aa: ASSHLQGSSTGELF
clone_size: .; v_call: TRBV27; j_call: TRBJ2-3; cdr3_aa: ASSLGLAGYTQY
clone_size: .; v_call: TRBV19; j_call: TRBJ1-2; cdr3_aa: ASGYRDGNYGYT
clone_size: .; v_call: TRBV5-1; j_call: TRBJ1-4; cdr3_aa: ASSRSMGASEKLF
clone_size: .; v_call: TRBV5-6; j_call: TRBJ2-7; cdr3_aa: ASSWGQGGYEQY
clone_size: .; v_call: TRBV30; j_call: TRBJ2-1; cdr3_aa: AWTPDRGYYNEQF
clone_size: .; v_call: TRBV11-2; j_call: TRBJ2-5; cdr3_aa: ASSQRDIKETQY
clone_size: .; v_call: TRBV5-6; j_call: TRBJ1-5; cdr3_aa: ASSFFGQGGHQPQH
clone_size: once; v_call: TRBV5-4; j_call: TRBJ2-2; cdr3_aa: ASSWGPEPSTGELF
clone_size: .; v_call: TRBV27; j_call: TRBJ1-2; cdr3_aa: ASSRQGSYGYT
clone_size: .; v_call: TRBV12-2; j_call: TRBJ2-1; cdr3_aa: ASPSAPPYYNEQF
clone_size: .; v_call: TRBV6-6; j_call: TRBJ2-7; cdr3_aa: ASSSLDRGGYEQY
clone_size: .; v_call: TRBV6-1; j_call: TRBJ2-3; cdr3_aa: ASRTGASTDTQY
clone_size: .; v_call: TRBV6-5; j_call: TRBJ2-5; cdr3_aa: ASSYSGQGARETQY
clone_size: .; v_call: TRBV6-5; j_call: TRBJ2-5; cdr3_aa: ASRIGGTQY
clone_size: .; v_call: TRBV28; j_call: TRBJ1-1; cdr3_aa: ASTPLITEAF
clone_size: few; v_call: TRBV19; j_call: TRBJ1-5; cdr3_aa: ASRGQGYSNQPQH
clone_size: .; v_call: TRBV6-6; j_call: TRBJ2-7; cdr3_aa: ASSRMTGSEQY
clone_size: .; v_call: TRBV7-3; j_call: TRBJ2-1; cdr3_aa: ASSSGLAGVIEQF
clone_size: few; v_call: TRBV29-1; j_call: TRBJ1-1; cdr3_aa: SVEVGGDTEAF
clone_size: .; v_call: TRBV12-5; j_call: TRBJ1-2; cdr3_aa: ASGLVGTGARGGYT
clone_size: once; v_call: TRBV14; j_call: TRBJ1-2; cdr3_aa: ASSQDVGVPYGYT
clone_size: .; v_call: TRBV28; j_call: TRBJ2-7; cdr3_aa: ASNPALGAGASYEQY
clone_size: .; v_call: TRBV29-1; j_call: TRBJ1-2; cdr3_aa: SVVTGRNGGYT
clone_size: once; v_call: TRBV10-3; j_call: TRBJ2-7; cdr3_aa: AISDRGSYEQY
clone_size: .; v_call: TRBV7-9; j_call: TRBJ1-4; cdr3_aa: ASSFRQQGNNEKLF
clone_size: medium-sized; v_call: TRBV7-8; j_call: TRBJ2-7; cdr3_aa: ASSFDPGQSKEQY
clone_size: .; v_call: TRBV4-2; j_call: TRBJ2-3; cdr3_aa: ASSQERWGDTDTQY
clone_size: few; v_call: TRBV18; j_call: TRBJ1-5; cdr3_aa: ASSHTGTELSQPQH
clone_size: few; v_call: TRBV11-2; j_call: TRBJ2-2; cdr3_aa: ASSLVTSGSTELF
clone_size: .; v_call: TRBV18; j_call: TRBJ1-1; cdr3_aa: ASSPRDRGNTEAF
clone_size: few; v_call: TRBV4-3; j_call: TRBJ2-3; cdr3_aa: ASSQERTDTQY
clone_size: .; v_call: TRBV27; j_call: TRBJ2-3; cdr3_aa: ASGNPQGGTQY
clone_size: medium-sized; v_call: TRBV19; j_call: TRBJ1-1; cdr3_aa: ASSIGGRGAF
clone_size: .; v_call: TRBV6-6; j_call: TRBJ2-7; cdr3_aa: ASSPRIYEQY
clone_size: .; v_call: TRBV11-2; j_call: TRBJ2-7; cdr3_aa: ASSLGGHEQY
clone_size: .; v_call: TRBV7-3; j_call: TRBJ2-1; cdr3_aa: ASSPRRANEQF
clone_size: few; v_call: TRBV7-2; j_call: TRBJ1-1; cdr3_aa: ASSSITIGSGGAEAF
clone_size: .; v_call: TRBV9; j_call: TRBJ2-6; cdr3_aa: ASSVGVYSGANVLT
clone_size: .; v_call: TRBV2; j_call: TRBJ1-4; cdr3_aa: ASSEGHLTNEKLF
clone_size: .; v_call: TRBV10-3; j_call: TRBJ1-2; cdr3_aa: ASSGKANYGYT
clone_size: .; v_call: TRBV4-1; j_call: TRBJ2-5; cdr3_aa: ASSQAWGLETQY
clone_size: .; v_call: TRBV19; j_call: TRBJ2-3; cdr3_aa: ASSIEGPGSDTQY
clone_size: .; v_call: TRBV7-2; j_call: TRBJ2-6; cdr3_aa: ASSLAGTVSSGANVLT
clone_size: .; v_call: TRBV7-2; j_call: TRBJ1-4; cdr3_aa: ACSPRTGTNEKLF
clone_size: .; v_call: TRBV25-1; j_call: TRBJ1-1; cdr3_aa: ASSGVGTPMNTEAF
clone_size: .; v_call: TRBV7-2; j_call: TRBJ2-7; cdr3_aa: ASSDRITYEQY
clone_size: .; v_call: TRBV6-1; j_call: TRBJ2-5; cdr3_aa: ASRMIVEETQY
clone_size: medium-sized; v_call: TRBV7-3; j_call: TRBJ2-7; cdr3_aa: ASSFGGPVDEQY
clone_size: few; v_call: TRBV27; j_call: TRBJ2-3; cdr3_aa: ASSKSGILTDTQY
clone_size: .; v_call: TRBV28; j_call: TRBJ1-5; cdr3_aa: ASSFKGGQPQH
clone_size: .; v_call: TRBV18; j_call: TRBJ2-7; cdr3_aa: ASSPGQTYSYEQY
clone_size: .; v_call: TRBV11-3; j_call: TRBJ2-1; cdr3_aa: ASSSSTGLKQF
clone_size: .; v_call: TRBV7-2; j_call: TRBJ2-5; cdr3_aa: ASSTYQETQY
clone_size: .; v_call: TRBV5-1; j_call: TRBJ1-2; cdr3_aa: ASSDLDRRLYGYT